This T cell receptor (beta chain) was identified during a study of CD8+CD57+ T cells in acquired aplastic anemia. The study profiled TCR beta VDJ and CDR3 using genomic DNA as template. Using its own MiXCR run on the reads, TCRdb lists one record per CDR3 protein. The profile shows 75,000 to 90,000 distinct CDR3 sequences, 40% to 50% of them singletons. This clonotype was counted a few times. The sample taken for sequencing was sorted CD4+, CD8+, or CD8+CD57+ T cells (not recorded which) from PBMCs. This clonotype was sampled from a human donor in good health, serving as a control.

The CDR3 nucleotides read TGTGCCAGCAGGACAGGGGTGAATCAGCCCCAGCATTTT. This gives the protein CASRTGVNQPQHF. This sequence joins TRBV2 and TRBJ1-5; TRBD1 agrees at 8 bases. This CDR3 contains 13 residues. Germline CDR1 and CDR2: SNHLY and FYNNEI. The V and J ends lost 6 bases and 4 bases, in that order; junction bases with no gene match: 2.